In its sample, the clone carrying this T cell receptor (beta chain) is medium-sized. Its matching antigen is unknown. CDR1 and CDR2 from the germline V gene are SQVTM and ANQGSEA. The CDR3 totals 14 residues. V lost 3 bases, J lost 1 base, and 12 bases lay in between. This sample is part of a study of T cells in localized non-small cell lung cancer. Study findings and constraints: As only one tumor region underwent sequencing, heterogeneity remains possible. Adjacent lung tissue had a median approximately 61 of the top 100 clones found in the tumor. Clonality peaked in uninvolved adjacent lung rather than tumor. Increased T cell density in blood showed an association with longer overall survival.

Repertoires were generated with immunoSEQ multiplex PCR, while TCRdb's copy carries only in-frame clones and drops some. The table has 40,000 or so clones, over 75% seen once; the top ten hold 17%. The J gene is TRBJ1-1, the V gene TRBV29-1, with D perhaps matching TRBD1 (6 bases). This clonotype was sampled from a male donor at least 60 years old with stage III squamous cell lung carcinoma. The source was peripheral blood, collected before any cancer treatment. The CDR3 region is CSVDLPGQNTEAFF. CDR3 in DNA: TGCAGCGTTGATCTCCCGGGACAGAACACTGAAGCTTTCTTT.